This TCR beta chain was observed in a study of lymphopenia after photon versus proton radiotherapy. Findings and caveats of the study: Authors raise, but do not show, better survival with proton therapy. Relative stability marked proton patients; photon patients lost diversity and naive cells. Larger post-nadir TCR diversity loss correlated inversely with survival in deceased patients.

This table comes from immunoSEQ multiplex PCR, and its TCRdb copy is limited to in-frame clones, with some not included. The sample records approximately 6,300 clones, approximately 90% being singletons. With respect to this clone: Its antigen is still unknown.

Germline V lookup: CDR1 SGDLS, CDR2 YYNGEE. The V and J ends lost 0 bases and 0 bases respectively, with 7 bases between them. This CDR3 is 14 amino acids long. The chain is built from TRBV9 and TRBJ2-7; no definite D call. The clonotype originates from a man in his sixties with cholangiocarcinoma. Sequencing used peripheral blood, obtained from a patient treated with photon-based radiotherapy. The CDR3 reads CASSVGADSYEQYF. The CDR3 nucleotides are TGTGCCAGCAGCGTAGGGGCAGACTCCTACGAGCAGTACTTC. The full variable domain, its missing parts supplied by reference TRBV9 and TRBJ2-7, is DSGVTQTPKHLITATGQRVTLRCSPRSGDLSVYWYQQSLDQGLQFLIQYYNGEERAKGNILERFSAQQFPDLHSELNLSSLELGDSALYFCASSVGADSYEQYFGPGTRLTVT.